This T cell receptor (beta chain) was obtained from a study of blood T cell dynamics during melanoma immunotherapy. This sample's time point: week 3, after first cycle of checkpoint inhibitor. CDR1 and CDR2 from the germline V gene are SGHRS and YFSETQ. V shed 7 bases and J shed 3 bases, with 20 bases lying between them. The CDR3 sequence is 15 residues long. Repertoires were generated with immunoSEQ multiplex PCR, while TCRdb's copy carries only in-frame clones and drops some. Of roughly 14,000 clones in the sample, around 88% were seen once. As concerns this clone: Its antigen is not known.

General study findings and limits: Clones driving repertoire changes may be melanoma-specific or general immune activation.

The origin of this receptor is a human donor with melanoma. The chain recombines TRBV5-1 with TRBJ2-7; no clear D. The sample was blood, taken from a patient treated with checkpoint blockade. In DNA, the CDR3 is TGCGCCAGCTCGCCCGGCTTCGAAAACTACTACGAGCAGTACTTC. This sequence encodes CASSPGFENYYEQYF. The variable domain in full, with the rest retrieved from reference TRBV5-1 and TRBJ2-7, is KAGVTQTPRYLIKTRGQQVTLSCSPISGHRSVSWYQQTPGQGLQFLFEYFSETQRNKGNFPGRFSGRQFSNSRSEMNVSTLELGDSALYLCASSPGFENYYEQYFGPGTRLTVT.